The sequence of this T cell receptor (beta chain) was determined in a study of T-cell reconstitution after alpha-beta-depleted transplantation in children. This clonotype turned up a few times. V was trimmed by 2 bases and J by 0 bases, leaving 8 bases between them. Germline-derived CDR1 and CDR2 are MNHEY and SVGAGI. The CDR3 consists of 15 residues. Unique molecular identifiers tagged the TCRbeta library. MiXCR, applied by TCRdb to the PCR reads, yields one record per CDR3 protein. In the table there are around 530,000 distinct CDR3 sequences, around a third of which are singletons. The source material was PBMCs from the stem cell graft donor, sampled from the stem cell graft. The chain carries TRBV6-5 and TRBJ1-5, with unresolved D. This TCR came from a human donor who donated a stem cell graft to a child with aplastic anemia. The DNA for the CDR3 is TGTGCCAGCAGTTACGGGGTTAATAGCAATCAGCCCCAGCATTTT. Protein sequence: CASSYGVNSNQPQHF.